These 2 T cell receptor beta chains share one sample of origin, sequenced in a study of CD4 and CD8 cells across lung adenocarcinoma regions (dated 2018 in TCRdb). Library prep was done by PCR. Sequenced using a HiSeq X Ten. TCRdb trimmed the raw reads at Q25, called clones with MiXCR and kept productive beta chains. Each CDR3 protein gets just one entry, which takes the most common genes and DNA from the rows behind it. This sample holds some 10,000 distinct CDR3 sequences; 50% to 60% were observed only once. Clones ranked in the top ten supply about nine tenths of the sample. Sequencing input: CD8+ T cells from the margin of a lung tumor. Sample cell subset or site, as interpreted from the label and publication: tumor margin region. The origin of the receptors is a male donor with lung adenocarcinoma. The CD4 and CD8 labels of this study may be unreliable.

This clonotype was counted between two and nine times. The gene calls are TRBV4-2 and TRBJ2-4; D perhaps matches TRBD2 (6 bases). Trimming removed 1 base from V and 7 bases from J, with 11 bases in between. CDR3 size: 14 residues. Germline loops: CDR1 LGHNA, CDR2 YNFKEQ. The DNA for the CDR3 is TGTGCCAGCAGCCAAGGACTAGGTAGTAACATTCAGTACTTC. Amino acids: CASSQGLGSNIQYF.

The sample holds many counts of this clonotype. The CDR3 spells CASISLGGTGSYEQYF. The CDR3 DNA reads TGTGCCAGCATCTCCTTGGGGGGGACAGGCTCCTACGAGCAGTACTTC. The chain recombines TRBV11-2 with TRBJ2-7; weak D call: TRBD1 (8 bases). V was pared by 7 bases and J by 0 bases, with 19 bases between. CDR3 length: 16 amino acids. Germline-derived CDR1 and CDR2 are SGHAT and FQNNGV.